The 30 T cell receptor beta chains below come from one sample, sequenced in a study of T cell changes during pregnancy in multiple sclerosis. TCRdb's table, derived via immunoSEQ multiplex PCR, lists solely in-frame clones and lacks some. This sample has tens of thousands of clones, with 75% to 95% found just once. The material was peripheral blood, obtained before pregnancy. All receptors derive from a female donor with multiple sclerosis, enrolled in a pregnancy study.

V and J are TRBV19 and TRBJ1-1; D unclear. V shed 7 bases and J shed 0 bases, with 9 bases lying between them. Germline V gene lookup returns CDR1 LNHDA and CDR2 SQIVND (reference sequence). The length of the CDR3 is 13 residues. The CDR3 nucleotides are TGTGCCAGTAAAGTCAGTTTGAACACTGAAGCTTTCTTT. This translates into CASKVSLNTEAFF.

CDR3: CASSGQGAVQQFF. The CDR3 DNA is TGTGCCAGCAGCGGACAGGGCGCGGTCCAGCAGTTCTTC. The chain links TRBV7-3 to TRBJ2-1, with 8 bases identical to TRBD1. Looked up from germline, CDR1 is SGHTA and CDR2 is FQGTGA. The CDR3 has 13 residues. J lost 11 bases, V lost 5 bases, and 8 bases had no gene match.

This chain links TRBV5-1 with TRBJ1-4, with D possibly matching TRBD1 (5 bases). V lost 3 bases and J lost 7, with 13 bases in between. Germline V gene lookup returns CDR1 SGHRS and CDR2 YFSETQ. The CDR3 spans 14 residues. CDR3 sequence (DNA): TGCGCCAGCAGCTATGGGGCGCCCGGTGAAAAACTGTTTTTT. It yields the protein CASSYGAPGEKLFF. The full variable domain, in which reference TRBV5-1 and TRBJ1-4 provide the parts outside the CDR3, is KAGVTQTPRYLIKTRGQQVTLSCSPISGHRSVSWYQQTPGQGLQFLFEYFSETQRNKGNFPGRFSGRQFSNSRSEMNVSTLELGDSALYLCASSYGAPGEKLFFGSGTQLSVL.

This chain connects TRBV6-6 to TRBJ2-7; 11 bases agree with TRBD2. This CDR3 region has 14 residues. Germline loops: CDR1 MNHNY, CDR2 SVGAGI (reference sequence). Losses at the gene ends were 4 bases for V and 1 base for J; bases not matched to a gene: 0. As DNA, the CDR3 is TGTGCCAGCAGTTTAGCGGGAGGGTCCTACGAGCAGTACTTC. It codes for CASSLAGGSYEQYF.

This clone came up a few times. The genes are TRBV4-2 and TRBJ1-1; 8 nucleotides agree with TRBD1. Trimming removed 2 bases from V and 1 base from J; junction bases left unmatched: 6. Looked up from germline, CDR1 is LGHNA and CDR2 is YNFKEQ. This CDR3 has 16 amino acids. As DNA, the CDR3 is TGTGCCAGCAGCCAACCAGTGGGACAGGAGAACACTGAAGCTTTCTTT. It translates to CASSQPVGQENTEAFF.

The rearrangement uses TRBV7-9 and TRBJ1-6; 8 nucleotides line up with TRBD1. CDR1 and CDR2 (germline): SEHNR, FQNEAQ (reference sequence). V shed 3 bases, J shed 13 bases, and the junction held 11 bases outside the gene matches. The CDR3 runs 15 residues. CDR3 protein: CASSLGGDRRYPLHF. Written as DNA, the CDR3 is TGTGCCAGCAGCTTGGGAGGGGACAGGCGCTACCCCCTCCACTTT.

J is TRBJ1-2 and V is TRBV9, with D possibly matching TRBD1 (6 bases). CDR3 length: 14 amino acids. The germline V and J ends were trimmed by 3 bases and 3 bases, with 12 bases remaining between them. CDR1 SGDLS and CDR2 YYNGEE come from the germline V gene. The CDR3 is CASSADGQHYGYTF. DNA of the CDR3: TGTGCCAGCAGCGCAGACGGACAGCACTATGGCTACACCTTC.

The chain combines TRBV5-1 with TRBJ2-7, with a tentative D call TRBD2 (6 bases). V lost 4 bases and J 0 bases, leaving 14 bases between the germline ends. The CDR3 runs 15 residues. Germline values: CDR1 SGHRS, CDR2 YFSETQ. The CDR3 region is CASSGRGSDSYEQYF. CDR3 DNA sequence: TGCGCCAGCAGCGGGCGGGGATCCGACTCCTACGAGCAGTACTTC.

The CDR3 region has the DNA TGTGCCAGCAGCCAGGTTTTTAGCGGGAGGGATGAGCAGTTCTTC. This gives the protein CASSQVFSGRDEQFF. This chain links TRBV6-5 with TRBJ2-1; TRBD2 matches 11 bases. CDR3 length equals 15 residues. The germline V gene has CDR1 MNHEY and CDR2 SVGAGI. The V and J ends lost 6 bases and 8 bases, in that order; junction bases with no gene match: 9.

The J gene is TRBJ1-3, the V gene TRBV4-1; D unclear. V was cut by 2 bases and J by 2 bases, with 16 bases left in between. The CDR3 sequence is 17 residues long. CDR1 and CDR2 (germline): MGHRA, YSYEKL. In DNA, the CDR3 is TGCGCCAGCAGCCAACCAAGTGTAAGGACTACTGGAAACACCATATATTTT. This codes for CASSQPSVRTTGNTIYF.

CDR3 DNA sequence: TGTGCCAGCAGCTCGACTAGCGGGAGGGCTAACACTGAGCAGTTCTTC. Amino acids: CASSSTSGRANTEQFF. The chain employs TRBV7-6 and TRBJ2-1, with 14 positions matching TRBD2. The CDR3 loop spans 16 amino acids. In germline, CDR1 is SGHVS, CDR2 FNYEAQ. V shed 4 bases, J shed 9 bases, and the junction held 8 bases outside the gene matches.

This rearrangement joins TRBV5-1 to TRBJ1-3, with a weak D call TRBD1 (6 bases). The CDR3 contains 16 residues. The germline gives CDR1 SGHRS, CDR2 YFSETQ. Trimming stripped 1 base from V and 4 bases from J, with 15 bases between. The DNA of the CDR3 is TGCGCCAGCAGCTTGTCAGGGGAACGGCGGGGAAACACCATATATTTT. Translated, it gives CASSLSGERRGNTIYF.

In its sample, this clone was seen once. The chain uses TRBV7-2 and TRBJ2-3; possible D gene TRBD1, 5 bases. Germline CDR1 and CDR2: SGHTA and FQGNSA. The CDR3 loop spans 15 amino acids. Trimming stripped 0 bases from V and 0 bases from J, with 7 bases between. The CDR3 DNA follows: TGTGCCAGCAGCTTAGCGGGGCTCAGCACAGATACGCAGTATTTT. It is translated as CASSLAGLSTDTQYF.

CDR3 in DNA: TGCGCCAGCAGTGAGTCCGGGTACGAGCAGTACTTC. Amino acids: CASSESGYEQYF. The rearrangement joins TRBV10-2 to TRBJ2-7; D unresolved. The CDR3 has 12 residues. The germline gives CDR1 WSHSY, CDR2 SAAADI. Trimming removed 0 bases from V and 4 bases from J, with 4 bases in between.

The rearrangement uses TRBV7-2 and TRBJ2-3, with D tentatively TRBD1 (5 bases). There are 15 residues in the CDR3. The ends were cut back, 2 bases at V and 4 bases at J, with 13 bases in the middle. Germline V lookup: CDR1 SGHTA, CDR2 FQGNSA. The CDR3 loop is CASSLKVGASDTQYF. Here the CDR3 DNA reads TGTGCCAGCAGCTTAAAGGTTGGGGCGTCAGATACGCAGTATTTT.

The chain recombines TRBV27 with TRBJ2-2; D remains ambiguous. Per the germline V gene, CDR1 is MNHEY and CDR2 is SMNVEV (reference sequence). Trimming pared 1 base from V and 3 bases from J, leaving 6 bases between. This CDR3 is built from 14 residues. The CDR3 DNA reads TGTGCCAGCAGTTTATTCTATCACACCGGGGAGCTGTTTTTT. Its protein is CASSLFYHTGELFF.

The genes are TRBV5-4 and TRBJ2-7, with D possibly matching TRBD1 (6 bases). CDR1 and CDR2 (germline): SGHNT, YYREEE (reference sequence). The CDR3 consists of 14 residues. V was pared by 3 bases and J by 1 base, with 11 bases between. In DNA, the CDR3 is TGTGCCAGCAGCTGGGCAGGGGAGTCCTACGAGCAGTACTTC. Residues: CASSWAGESYEQYF.

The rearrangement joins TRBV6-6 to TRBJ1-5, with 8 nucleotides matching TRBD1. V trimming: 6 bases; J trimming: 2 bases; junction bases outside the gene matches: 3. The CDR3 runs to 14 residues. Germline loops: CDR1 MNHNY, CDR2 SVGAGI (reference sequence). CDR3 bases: TGTGCCAGCAGCGCGGGACAGGGCAATCAGCCCCAGCATTTT. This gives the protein CASSAGQGNQPQHF.

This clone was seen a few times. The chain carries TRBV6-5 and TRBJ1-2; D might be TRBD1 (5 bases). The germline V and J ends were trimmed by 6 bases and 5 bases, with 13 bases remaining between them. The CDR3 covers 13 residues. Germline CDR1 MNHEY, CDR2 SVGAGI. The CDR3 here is CASRVPGLYGYTF. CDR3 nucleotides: TGTGCCAGCAGGGTACCAGGGTTATATGGCTACACCTTC.

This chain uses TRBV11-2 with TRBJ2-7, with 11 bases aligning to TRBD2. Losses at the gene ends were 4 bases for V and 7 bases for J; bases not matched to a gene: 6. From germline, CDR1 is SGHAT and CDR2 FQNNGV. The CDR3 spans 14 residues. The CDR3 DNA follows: TGTGCCAGCAGCTCTACTAGCGGGAGAAATGAGCAGTACTTC. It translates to CASSSTSGRNEQYF.

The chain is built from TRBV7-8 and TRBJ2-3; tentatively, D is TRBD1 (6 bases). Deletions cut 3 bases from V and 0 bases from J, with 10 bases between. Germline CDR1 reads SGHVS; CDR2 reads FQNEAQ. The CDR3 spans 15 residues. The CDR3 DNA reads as TGTGCCAGCAGCTTCAGGGGCCCCAGCACAGATACGCAGTATTTT. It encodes CASSFRGPSTDTQYF.

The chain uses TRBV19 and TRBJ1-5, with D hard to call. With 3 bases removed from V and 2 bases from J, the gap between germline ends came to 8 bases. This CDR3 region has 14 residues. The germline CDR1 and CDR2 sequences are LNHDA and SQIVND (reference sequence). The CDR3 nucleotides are TGTGCCAGTAGTATTTGGGGAGGCAATCAGCCCCAGCATTTT. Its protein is CASSIWGGNQPQHF.

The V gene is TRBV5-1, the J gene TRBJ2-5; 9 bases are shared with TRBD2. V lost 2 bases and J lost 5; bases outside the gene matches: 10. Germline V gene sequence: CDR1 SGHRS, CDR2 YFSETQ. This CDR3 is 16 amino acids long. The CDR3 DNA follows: TGCGCCAGCAGCTTATCCTTAGCGGGAGTAGTTGAGACCCAGTACTTC. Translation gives CASSLSLAGVVETQYF.

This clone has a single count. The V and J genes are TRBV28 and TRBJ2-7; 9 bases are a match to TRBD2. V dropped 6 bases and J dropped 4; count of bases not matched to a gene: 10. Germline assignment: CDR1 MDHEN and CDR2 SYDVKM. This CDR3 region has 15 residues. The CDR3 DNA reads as TGTGCCAGCAGCCCCTTAGCGGGAGCAAATTACGAGCAGTACTTC. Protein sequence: CASSPLAGANYEQYF.

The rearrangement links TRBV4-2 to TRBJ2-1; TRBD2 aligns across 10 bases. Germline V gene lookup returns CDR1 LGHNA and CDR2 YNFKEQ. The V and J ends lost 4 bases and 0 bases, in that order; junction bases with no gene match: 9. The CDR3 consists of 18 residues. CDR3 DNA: TGTGCCAGCAGCCTCCTCCTAGCGGGAGCGAGCTCCTACAATGAGCAGTTCTTC. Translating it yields CASSLLLAGASSYNEQFF.

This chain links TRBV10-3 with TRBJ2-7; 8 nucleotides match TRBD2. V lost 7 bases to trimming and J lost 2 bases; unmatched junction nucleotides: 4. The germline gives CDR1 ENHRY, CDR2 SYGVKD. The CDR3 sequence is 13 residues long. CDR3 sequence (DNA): TGTGCCATCAAGGGACTAGGGGCCTACGAGCAGTACTTC. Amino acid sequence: CAIKGLGAYEQYF.

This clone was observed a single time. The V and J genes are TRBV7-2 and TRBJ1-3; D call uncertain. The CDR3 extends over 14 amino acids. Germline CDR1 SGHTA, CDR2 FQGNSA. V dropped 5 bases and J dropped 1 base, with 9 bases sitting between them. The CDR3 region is CASSLEVSGNTIYF. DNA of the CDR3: TGTGCCAGCAGCCTCGAGGTATCTGGAAACACCATATATTTT.

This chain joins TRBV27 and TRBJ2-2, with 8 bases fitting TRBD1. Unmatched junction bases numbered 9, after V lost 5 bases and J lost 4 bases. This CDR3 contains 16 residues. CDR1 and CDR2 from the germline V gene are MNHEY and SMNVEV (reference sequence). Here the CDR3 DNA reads TGTGCCAGCAGTCCCTCCAGGGGGCCGGGCACCGGGGAGCTGTTTTTT. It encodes CASSPSRGPGTGELFF.

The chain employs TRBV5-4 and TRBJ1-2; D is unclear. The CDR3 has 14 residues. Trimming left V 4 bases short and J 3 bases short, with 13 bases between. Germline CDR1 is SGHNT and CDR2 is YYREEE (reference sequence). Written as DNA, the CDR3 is TGTGCCAGCAGCGCCGGTCACGTAGACTATGGCTACACCTTC. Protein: CASSAGHVDYGYTF. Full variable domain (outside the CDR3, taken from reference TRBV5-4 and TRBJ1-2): ETGVTQSPTHLIKTRGQQVTLRCSSQSGHNTVSWYQQALGQGPQFIFQYYREEENGRGNFPPRFSGLQFPNYSSELNVNALELDDSALYLCASSAGHVDYGYTFGSGTRLTVV.

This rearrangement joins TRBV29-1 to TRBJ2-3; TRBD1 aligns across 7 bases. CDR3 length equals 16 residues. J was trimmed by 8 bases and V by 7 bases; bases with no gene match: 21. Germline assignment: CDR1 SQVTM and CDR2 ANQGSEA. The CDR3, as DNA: TGCAGCGCTCACGTTGGCCCCAACAGGGGATCATTTACGCAGTATTTT. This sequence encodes CSAHVGPNRGSFTQYF.